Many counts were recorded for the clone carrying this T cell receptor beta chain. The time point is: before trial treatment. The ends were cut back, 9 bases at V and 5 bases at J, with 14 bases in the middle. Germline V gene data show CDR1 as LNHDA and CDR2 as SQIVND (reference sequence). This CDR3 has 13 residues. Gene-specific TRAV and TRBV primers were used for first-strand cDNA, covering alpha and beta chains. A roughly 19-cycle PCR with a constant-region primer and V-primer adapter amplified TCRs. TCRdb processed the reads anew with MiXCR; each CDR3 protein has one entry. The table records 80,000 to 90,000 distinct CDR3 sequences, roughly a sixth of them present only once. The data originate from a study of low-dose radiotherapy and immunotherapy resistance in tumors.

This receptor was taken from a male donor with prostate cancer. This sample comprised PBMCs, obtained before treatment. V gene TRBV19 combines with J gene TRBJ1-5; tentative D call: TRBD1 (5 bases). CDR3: CASTWGPHQPQHF. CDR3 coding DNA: TGTGCCAGCACGTGGGGCCCCCATCAGCCCCAGCATTTT.